Each of the 24 T cell receptor beta chains below was sequenced from the same sample in a study of T cells in Graves' hyperthyroidism and ophthalmopathy. RNA transcripts served as the template for amplifying TCR beta CDR3 regions. The TCR CDR3 was amplified in a first-round RT-PCR using the HTBI primer set. TCRdb recomputed calls from the multiplex PCR reads with MiXCR, one row per CDR3 protein. The sample includes under 700,000 distinct CDR3 sequences, about half of them seen just once. What was sequenced was peripheral blood or thyroid tissue (not recorded which). The receptors shown here come from a woman aged 18-35 years with Graves' hyperthyroidism.

This clonotype appeared a few times. The chain has TRBV19 and TRBJ1-5; D ambiguous. The CDR3 covers 15 residues. Germline V CDR1 and CDR2: LNHDA, SQIVND (reference sequence). With 3 bases removed from V and 5 bases from J, the gap between germline ends came to 14 bases. This CDR3 is CASSISEGNHQPQHF. CDR3 nucleotides: TGTGCCAGTAGTATTTCGGAAGGCAACCATCAGCCCCAGCATTTT.

The chain uses TRBV12-3 or TRBV12-4 and TRBJ2-6; 10 nucleotides match TRBD2. This CDR3 contains 17 residues. V was clipped by 6 bases and J by 1 base; unmatched bases: 6. CDR3 protein: CASSPGTSASGANVLTF. The CDR3 DNA reads TGTGCCAGCAGCCCGGGGACTAGCGCGTCTGGGGCCAACGTCCTGACTTTC.

The chain links TRBV6-1 to TRBJ1-2; D remains unclear. V lost 1 base and J 2 bases, leaving 11 bases between the germline ends. The CDR3 is made up of 15 amino acids. Germline assignment: CDR1 MNHNS and CDR2 SASEGT. The CDR3 is CASSEGGRPNYGYTF. The CDR3 DNA sequence: TGTGCCAGCAGTGAAGGAGGGAGGCCCAACTATGGCTACACCTTC.

The chain is built from TRBV15 and TRBJ1-2; D is unclear. Germline CDR1 is LNHNV and CDR2 is YYDKDF (reference sequence). With 0 bases removed from V and 5 bases from J, the gap between germline ends came to 10 bases. The CDR3 covers 14 residues. CDR3 coding DNA: TGTGCCACCAGCAGAGATTTGCCCAGGTATGGCTACACCTTC. Translation gives CATSRDLPRYGYTF.

Written as DNA, the CDR3 is TGCGCCAGCAGCCAAGGGGGGAGAGGGGTCAACACTGAAGCTTTCTTT. Translating it yields CASSQGGRGVNTEAFF. V is TRBV4-1 and J is TRBJ1-1; maybe TRBD1 (5 bases). CDR3 length: 16 residues. V lost 1 base to trimming and J lost 2 bases, with 14 bases between them. CDR1 is MGHRA and CDR2 is YSYEKL in the germline V gene.

As to this clonotype: This could be a read error, since a much larger clone is one nucleotide away. The chain joins TRBV29-1 to TRBJ1-2; D not resolved. Germline V lookup: CDR1 SQVTM, CDR2 ANQGSEA. Between the trimmed V and J ends, which lost 6 bases and 5 bases, there was a span of 16 bases. The CDR3 totals 13 residues. The CDR3 nucleotides are TGCAGCGTGGCGACAAGGAAGGAGTATGGCTACACCTTC. This codes for CSVATRKEYGYTF.

This clonotype was recorded at least ten times. This chain connects TRBV20-1 to TRBJ2-5, with 8 positions matching TRBD1. The CDR3 extends over 12 amino acids. Germline-derived CDR1 and CDR2 are DFQATT and SNEGSKA (reference sequence). J lost 7 bases, V lost 5 bases, and 6 bases had no gene match. CDR3 sequence reads: CSASGQGGTQYF. Written as DNA, the CDR3 is TGCAGTGCTTCCGGACAGGGCGGGACCCAGTACTTC.

The CDR3 region is CSVLRHGYTF. Written as DNA, the CDR3 is TGCAGCGTTCTCCGCCATGGCTACACCTTC. The rearrangement uses TRBV29-1 and TRBJ1-2; D unresolved. CDR1 is SQVTM, CDR2 ANQGSEA, per germline. The CDR3 loop spans 10 amino acids. Trimming took off 5 bases at V and 6 bases at J, with 7 bases between the two ends.

The chain recombines TRBV7-2 with TRBJ2-5; 7 bases match TRBD1. The ends lost 6 bases at V and 5 bases at J; junction bases unmatched: 15. This CDR3 has 16 residues. The germline V gene encodes CDR1 SGHTA and CDR2 FQGNSA. The CDR3 is CASSYDRADPSETQYF. The DNA of the CDR3 is TGTGCCAGCAGTTACGACAGGGCGGACCCCAGCGAGACCCAGTACTTC.

This chain uses TRBV20-1 with TRBJ2-7, with D possibly matching TRBD1 (6 bases). Per the germline V gene, CDR1 is DFQATT and CDR2 is SNEGSKA (reference sequence). The CDR3 loop spans 14 amino acids. V gave up 0 bases and J gave up 3 bases, with 12 bases separating them. The CDR3 DNA sequence: TGCAGTGCTAGAGAACAGGGCACCCACTACGAGCAGTACTTC. Translating it yields CSAREQGTHYEQYF.

This clonotype was detected ten times or more. The rearrangement uses TRBV10-3 and TRBJ2-7; 10 bases are shared with TRBD1. The CDR3 totals 12 residues. After removal of 10 bases from V and 5 bases from J, the junction contained 5 bases not matched to a gene. Germline values: CDR1 ENHRY, CDR2 SYGVKD. The CDR3 region is CASRDRGDEQYF. In DNA form, the CDR3 reads TGTGCCAGCCGGGACAGGGGCGACGAGCAGTACTTC.

This clonotype appeared many times. This chain joins TRBV15 and TRBJ1-2, with D possibly being TRBD1 (5 bases). The germline CDR1 and CDR2 sequences are LNHNV and YYDKDF (reference sequence). CDR3 length: 13 amino acids. V lost 5 bases and J lost 3, with 10 bases in between. CDR3: CATSRDGYYGYTF. CDR3 in DNA: TGTGCCACCAGCCGGGACGGGTACTATGGCTACACCTTC. The variable domain in full, with the rest retrieved from reference TRBV15 and TRBJ1-2, is DAMVIQNPRYQVTQFGKPVTLSCSQTLNHNVMYWYQQKSSQAPKLLFHYYDKDFNNEADTPDNFQSRRPNTSFCFLDIRSPGLGDTAMYLCATSRDGYYGYTFGSGTRLTVV.

The genes are TRBV11-2 and TRBJ2-2, with 12 bases matching TRBD2. The V gene's germline CDR1 is SGHAT and CDR2 FQNNGV. The CDR3 spans 18 residues. After removal of 11 bases from V and 3 bases from J, the junction contained 16 bases not matched to a gene. CDR3 region: CAVVGGRLAGGYTGELFF. DNA for the CDR3: TGTGCCGTCGTGGGGGGACGGCTAGCGGGAGGGTACACCGGGGAGCTGTTTTTT.

The sample holds a few counts of this clonotype. This chain joins TRBV6-4 and TRBJ2-5; 7 nucleotides line up with TRBD2. The CDR3 runs 15 residues. Germline V gene data show CDR1 as MRHNA and CDR2 as SNTAGT. Trimming took 5 bases from V and 5 from J; bases not matched to a gene: 11. CDR3 residues: CASSPTLAVDETQYF. Here the CDR3 DNA reads TGTGCCAGCAGTCCCACCCTAGCGGTAGACGAGACCCAGTACTTC.

This clonotype was found a few times. The chain is built from TRBV7-2 and TRBJ2-5; possibly TRBD1 or TRBD2 for D (6 bases each). Germline CDR1 and CDR2: SGHTA and FQGNSA. V was shortened by 5 bases and J by 2 bases, with 18 bases between the two germline ends. CDR3 length: 16 residues. DNA of the CDR3: TGTGCCAGCAGCCTCCCCCAAGGGGGGAGGCAAGAGACCCAGTACTTC. Residues: CASSLPQGGRQETQYF.

The V call is TRBV24-1, the J call TRBJ1-1; maybe TRBD1 (6 bases). This CDR3 has 13 residues. Trimming left V 2 bases short and J 12 bases short, with 15 bases between. Germline assignment: CDR1 KGHDR and CDR2 SFDVKD. The DNA for the CDR3 is TGTGCCACCAGTGATTCCCAGGGGACAATGACTTTCTTT. Translating gives CATSDSQGTMTFF.

The CDR3 DNA reads as TGTGCCAGCAGCACCGAGGGGACAGGGAATTACGAGCAGTACTTC. This encodes CASSTEGTGNYEQYF. This chain joins TRBV11-2 and TRBJ2-7; 9 nucleotides line up with TRBD1. The junction had 9 bases not matched to a gene; V was cut back by 5 bases and J by 4 bases. The CDR3 length is 15 residues. Looked up from germline, CDR1 is SGHAT and CDR2 is FQNNGV.

The chain uses TRBV19 and TRBJ1-2, with D perhaps matching TRBD1 (6 bases). The CDR3 is 14 amino acids. CDR1 and CDR2 from the germline V gene are LNHDA and SQIVND (reference sequence). V lost 5 bases and J lost 3, with 13 bases in between. CDR3 DNA sequence: TGTGCCAGTAGTTCCGGGGGGGCCGACTATGGCTACACCTTC. This codes for CASSSGGADYGYTF.

As for this clonotype: A read error may account for a junction end that differs from germline. V is TRBV7-9 and J is TRBJ1-4; no clear D. CDR1 is SEHNR, CDR2 FQNEAQ, per germline (reference sequence). This CDR3 has 15 residues. DNA of the CDR3: TGCGCCAGCAGCCTTCCTCTTGCAACTAATGAAAAACTGTTTTTT. This translates into CASSLPLATNEKLFF.

This clonotype was picked up a small number of times. The rearrangement joins TRBV9 to TRBJ1-4; the D is unclear. V was clipped by 4 bases and J by 7 bases, with 17 bases between them. This CDR3 has 15 residues. CDR1 SGDLS and CDR2 YYNGEE come from the germline V gene. The CDR3 nucleotides read TGTGCCAGCAGCCCCGGGTTGGGAACCGGTGAAAAACTGTTTTTT. Its translation: CASSPGLGTGEKLFF. The full variable domain, in which reference TRBV9 and TRBJ1-4 provide the parts outside the CDR3, is DSGVTQTPKHLITATGQRVTLRCSPRSGDLSVYWYQQSLDQGLQFLIQYYNGEERAKGNILERFSAQQFPDLHSELNLSSLELGDSALYFCASSPGLGTGEKLFFGSGTQLSVL.

In regard to this clonotype: Without the conserved terminal phenylalanine or tryptophan, this CDR3 likely stems from a read error. The chain carries TRBV7-2 and TRBJ2-7, with 9 bases identical to TRBD2. CDR1 and CDR2 (germline): SGHTA, FQGNSA. The V and J ends lost 5 bases and 7 bases, in that order; junction bases with no gene match: 9. The CDR3 spans 14 residues. The CDR3 sequence: CASSRRLAGREQYL. The DNA of the CDR3 is TGTGCCAGCAGCCGGAGGCTAGCGGGACGTGAGCAGTACCTC.

The J gene is TRBJ1-3, the V gene TRBV12-3 or TRBV12-4; no reliable D call. Trimming took off 6 bases at V and 0 bases at J, with 18 bases between the two ends. The CDR3 extends over 17 amino acids. The CDR3: CASSTSGPGNSGNTIYF. DNA of the CDR3: TGTGCCAGCAGCACATCCGGTCCCGGCAACTCTGGAAACACCATATATTTT.

A note on this clonotype: A read error is possible here, since a much larger clone lies one base away. The genes are TRBV7-2 and TRBJ1-6; D gene uncertain. With 6 bases removed from V and 10 bases from J, the gap between germline ends came to 10 bases. CDR3 length: 12 residues. Germline loops: CDR1 SGHTA, CDR2 FQGNSA. CDR3 amino acids: CASSLEESPLHF. The CDR3 nucleotides read TGTGCCAGCAGTTTGGAGGAATCACCCCTCCACTTT.

This clonotype was detected only a few times. This CDR3 is CASRDREVSGYTF. The CDR3 coding sequence is TGTGCCAGTAGGGACAGGGAGGTTTCTGGCTACACCTTC. The chain has TRBV19 and TRBJ1-2, with 8 bases that match TRBD1. Germline trimming cut 6 bases from V and 7 bases from J; bases unmatched to any gene: 7. CDR1 and CDR2 (germline): LNHDA, SQIVND (reference sequence). This CDR3 is 13 amino acids long.